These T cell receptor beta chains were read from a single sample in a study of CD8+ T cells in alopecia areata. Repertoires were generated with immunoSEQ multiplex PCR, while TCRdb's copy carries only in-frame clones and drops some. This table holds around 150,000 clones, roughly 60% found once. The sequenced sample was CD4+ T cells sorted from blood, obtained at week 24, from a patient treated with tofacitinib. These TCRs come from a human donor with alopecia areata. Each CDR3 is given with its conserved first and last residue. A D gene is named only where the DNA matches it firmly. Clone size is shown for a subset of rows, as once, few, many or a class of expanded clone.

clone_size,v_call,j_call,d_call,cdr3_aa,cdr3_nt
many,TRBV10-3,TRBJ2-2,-,CATGGQLPGELFF,TGTGCCACCGGTGGGCAGCTACCCGGGGAGCTGTTTTTT
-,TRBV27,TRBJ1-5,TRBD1,CASSFRGQGAPGNQPQHF,TGTGCCAGCAGTTTTCGCGGACAGGGGGCGCCGGGCAATCAGCCCCAGCATTTT
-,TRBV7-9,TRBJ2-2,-,CASSLSGGELFF,TGTGCCAGCAGCCTGAGCGGCGGGGAGCTGTTTTTT
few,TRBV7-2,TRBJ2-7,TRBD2,CASSLRTSRYEQYF,TGTGCCAGCAGCTTGCGGACTAGCCGGTACGAGCAGTACTTC
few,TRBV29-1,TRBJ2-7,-,CSVEGERSYEQYF,TGCAGCGTTGAAGGGGAACGCTCCTACGAGCAGTACTTC
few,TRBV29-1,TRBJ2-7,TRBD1,CSGSGGESYEQYF,TGCAGCGGATCAGGGGGCGAATCCTACGAGCAGTACTTC
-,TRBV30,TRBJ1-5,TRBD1,CAWSVRGQVLNQPQHF,TGTGCCTGGAGTGTACGAGGACAGGTTCTTAATCAGCCCCAGCATTTT
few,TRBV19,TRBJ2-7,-,CASSIQGQSYEQYF,TGTGCCAGTAGTATCCAGGGACAATCCTACGAGCAGTACTTC
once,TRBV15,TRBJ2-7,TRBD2,CATSRDRLAGGSVNF,TGTGCCACCAGCAGAGATCGCCTAGCGGGGGGCTCGGTGAACTTC
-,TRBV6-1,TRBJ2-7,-,CAIRLGRAYEQYF,TGTGCCATCAGGCTCGGGAGAGCCTACGAGCAGTACTTC
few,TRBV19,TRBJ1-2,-,CASSIGGTPQSGYTF,TGTGCCAGTAGTATCGGCGGGACCCCTCAGTCTGGCTACACCTTC
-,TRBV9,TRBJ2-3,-,CASSVGGGSTDTQYF,TGTGCCAGCAGCGTAGGGGGCGGATCTACAGATACGCAGTATTTT
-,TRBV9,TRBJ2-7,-,CASSRTGSRPYEQYF,TGTGCCAGCAGTCGTACAGGGTCCCGACCTTACGAGCAGTACTTC
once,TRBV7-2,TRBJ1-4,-,CASSTREKLFF,TGTGCCAGCAGCACAAGGGAAAAACTGTTTTTT
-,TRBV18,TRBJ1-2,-,CASSREAANYGYTF,TGTGCCAGCTCACGCGAGGCGGCGAACTATGGCTACACCTTC
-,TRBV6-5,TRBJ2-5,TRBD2,CASRLAGGNQETQYF,TGTGCCAGCAGGCTAGCGGGGGGGAACCAAGAGACCCAGTACTTC
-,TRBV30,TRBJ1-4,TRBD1,CAWSASGGRNEKLFF,TGTGCCTGGAGTGCCTCAGGGGGGAGGAACGAAAAACTGTTTTTT
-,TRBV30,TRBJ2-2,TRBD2,CAWSMLAGALNTGELFF,TGTGCCTGGAGTATGTTAGCGGGGGCCCTGAACACCGGGGAGCTGTTTTTT
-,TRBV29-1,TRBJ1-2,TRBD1,CSVADRGVGGYTF,TGCAGCGTCGCTGACAGGGGTGTAGGCGGCTACACCTTC
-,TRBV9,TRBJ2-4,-,CASSVGPAEGDIQYF,TGTGCCAGCAGCGTAGGACCGGCAGAAGGGGACATTCAGTACTTC
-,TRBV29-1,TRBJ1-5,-,CSVGTAKHQPQHF,TGCAGCGTTGGGACAGCAAAACATCAGCCCCAGCATTTT
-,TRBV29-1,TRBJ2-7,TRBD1,CSVSDRPSSYEQYF,TGCAGCGTATCGGACAGGCCCAGCTCCTACGAGCAGTACTTC
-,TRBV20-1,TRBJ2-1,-,CSAARGEQFF,TGCAGTGCTGCCCGGGGTGAGCAGTTCTTC
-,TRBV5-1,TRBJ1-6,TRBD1,CASSFLGQGSSPLHF,TGCGCCAGCAGCTTCCTGGGACAGGGGAGTTCACCCCTCCACTTT
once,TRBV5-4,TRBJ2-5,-,CASSLDWLGETQYF,TGTGCCAGCAGCTTGGATTGGTTGGGGGAGACCCAGTACTTC
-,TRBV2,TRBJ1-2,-,CASSGDTYYGYTF,TGTGCCAGCAGTGGGGACACCTACTATGGCTACACCTTC
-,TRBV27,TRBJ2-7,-,CASSLKSTGRYHEQYF,TGTGCCAGCAGTTTAAAGAGTACAGGCAGGTACCACGAGCAGTACTTC
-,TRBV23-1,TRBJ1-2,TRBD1,CASSHRDRNYGYTF,TGCGCCAGCAGTCACCGGGACAGAAACTATGGCTACACCTTC
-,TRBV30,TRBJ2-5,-,CAWSYRKETQYF,TGTGCCTGGAGTTACAGAAAAGAGACCCAGTACTTC
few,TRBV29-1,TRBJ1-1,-,CSVRGQNTEAFF,TGCAGCGTGAGGGGCCAGAACACTGAAGCTTTCTTT
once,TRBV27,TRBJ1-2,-,CASSAATGKYTF,TGTGCCAGCAGTGCCGCTACAGGGAAGTACACCTTC
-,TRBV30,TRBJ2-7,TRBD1,CALRGQGFAYEQYF,TGTGCCTTGAGGGGACAGGGGTTTGCCTACGAGCAGTACTTC
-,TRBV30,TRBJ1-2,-,CAWDSGNYGYTF,TGTGCCTGGGACAGTGGGAACTATGGCTACACCTTC
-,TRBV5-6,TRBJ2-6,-,CASSPSLGANVLTF,TGTGCCAGCAGCCCTTCTCTCGGGGCCAACGTCCTGACTTTC
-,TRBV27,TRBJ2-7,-,CASSLSYEQYF,TGTGCCAGCAGTCTATCCTACGAGCAGTACTTC
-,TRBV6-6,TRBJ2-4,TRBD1,CASSSGTGLAKNIQYF,TGTGCCAGCAGTTCCGGGACAGGACTAGCCAAAAACATTCAGTACTTC
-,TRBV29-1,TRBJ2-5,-,CSVEVVRASGTQYF,TGCAGCGTTGAAGTGGTCAGGGCCTCCGGGACCCAGTACTTC
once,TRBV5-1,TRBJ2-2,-,CASSLYANTGELFF,TGCGCCAGCAGCCTCTACGCGAACACCGGGGAGCTGTTTTTT
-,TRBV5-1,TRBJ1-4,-,CASSLGAPSNEKLFF,TGCGCCAGCAGCTTGGGGGCGCCTAGTAATGAAAAACTGTTTTTT
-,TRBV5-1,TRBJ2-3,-,CASSLGSAKEGDTQYF,TGCGCCAGCAGCTTAGGTAGCGCTAAAGAGGGAGATACGCAGTATTTT
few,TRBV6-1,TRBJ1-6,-,CASSESSVSPLHF,TGTGCCAGCAGTGAATCCAGTGTTTCACCCCTCCACTTT
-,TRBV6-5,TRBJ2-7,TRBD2,CASKASGGSTYEQYF,TGTGCCAGCAAAGCTAGCGGGGGGTCTACCTACGAGCAGTACTTC
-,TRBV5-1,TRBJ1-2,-,CASSGQGNGYGYTF,TGCGCCAGCAGCGGACAAGGGAACGGCTATGGCTACACCTTC
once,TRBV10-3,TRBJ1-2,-,CAISESLGYGYTF,TGTGCCATCAGTGAGTCTCTAGGATATGGCTACACCTTC
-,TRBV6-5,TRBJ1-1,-,CASSYSVNTEAFF,TGTGCCAGCAGTTACTCTGTGAACACTGAAGCTTTCTTT
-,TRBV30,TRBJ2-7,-,CAWSALDEQYF,TGTGCCTGGAGCGCCCTCGACGAGCAGTACTTC
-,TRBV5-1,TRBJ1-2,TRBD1,CASSLQGAHYGYTF,TGCGCCAGCAGCTTACAGGGGGCCCACTATGGCTACACCTTC
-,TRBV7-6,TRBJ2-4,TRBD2,CASSLAPSGGEQYF,TGTGCCAGCAGCTTAGCTCCTAGCGGGGGGGAACAGTACTTC
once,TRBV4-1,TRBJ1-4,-,CASSFLLGTNEKLFF,TGCGCCAGCAGCTTCCTTCTCGGGACTAATGAAAAACTGTTTTTT
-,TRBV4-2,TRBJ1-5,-,CASSQDRLSLGPQHF,TGTGCCAGCAGCCAAGATCGGCTCAGCCTGGGGCCCCAGCATTTT
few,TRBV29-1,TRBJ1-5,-,CSVTRGDSNQPQHF,TGCAGCGTTACTAGGGGGGATAGCAATCAGCCCCAGCATTTT
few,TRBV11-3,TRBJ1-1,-,CASSARRGSTEAFF,TGTGCCAGCAGCGCAAGACGGGGGAGCACTGAAGCTTTCTTT
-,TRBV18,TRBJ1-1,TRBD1,CASSTTGDTEAFF,TGTGCCAGCTCAACAACAGGGGACACTGAAGCTTTCTTT
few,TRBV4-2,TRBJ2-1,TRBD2,CASSQVVSGGDYNEQFF,TGTGCCAGCAGCCAAGTCGTTAGCGGGGGGGATTACAATGAGCAGTTCTTC
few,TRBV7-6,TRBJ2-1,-,CASSQGYRAEQFF,TGTGCCAGCAGCCAAGGATATCGGGCTGAGCAGTTCTTC